A single sample is the source of the 10 T cell receptor beta chains below, sequenced in a study of radiation and T cells in renal cell carcinoma. Regarding time point: baseline pretreatment blood. The treatment is: 15 Gy SBRT to primary tumor, nephrectomy 4 weeks later. The table came from immunoSEQ multiplex PCR; TCRdb's copy has only in-frame clones and leaves some out. In the table there are some 100,000 clones, approximately 83% of which are singletons. The sequencing used blood, collected from a patient whose treatment included radiotherapy and nephrectomy. The source of these receptors is a man between 60 and 70 years old with renal cell carcinoma.

The V gene is TRBV19, the J gene TRBJ2-2; 7 bases line up with TRBD2. The CDR3 loop spans 15 amino acids. The germline gives CDR1 LNHDA, CDR2 SQIVND (reference sequence). The ends lost 6 bases at V and 4 bases at J; junction bases unmatched: 8. CDR3 DNA: TGTGCCAGTAGAGACCGGGACTACTCCACCGGGGAGCTGTTTTTT. Protein product: CASRDRDYSTGELFF.

J is TRBJ2-7 and V is TRBV10-2; D gene ambiguous. Trimming took off 3 bases at V and 1 base at J, with 10 bases between the two ends. The V gene's germline CDR1 is WSHSY and CDR2 SAAADI. The CDR3 runs to 14 residues. Here the CDR3 reads CASSDHPSSYEQYF. CDR3 sequence (DNA): TGCGCCAGCAGTGATCACCCCTCTTCCTACGAGCAGTACTTC.

The rearrangement uses TRBV30 and TRBJ2-5; 7 bases agree with TRBD1. J lost 2 bases, V lost 8 bases, and 11 bases had no gene match. The CDR3 loop spans 14 amino acids. Germline CDR1 reads GTSNPN; CDR2 reads SVGIG (reference sequence). The DNA of the CDR3 is TGTGCCGCCTCGGGACAGCCAGGTCAAGAGACCCAGTACTTC. Translating it yields CAASGQPGQETQYF.

The chain recombines TRBV2 with TRBJ2-1; TRBD1 matches at 8 bases. Losses at the gene ends were 9 bases for V and 6 bases for J; bases not matched to a gene: 13. Germline loops: CDR1 SNHLY, CDR2 FYNNEI. This CDR3 has 15 residues. The CDR3, as DNA: TGTGCCAGGAGCCGCACAGGGGGTGGTTCCAATGAGCAGTTCTTC. Its translation: CARSRTGGGSNEQFF.

V gene TRBV15 combines with J gene TRBJ1-1; 7 bases fit TRBD1. The J segment lost 6 bases and the V segment lost 8 bases, leaving 6 bases of the junction unmatched. Germline V lookup: CDR1 LNHNV, CDR2 YYDKDF (reference sequence). There are 12 residues in the CDR3. The CDR3 is CATSTGRPEAFF. The CDR3 nucleotides read TGTGCCACCTCGACAGGGCGCCCTGAAGCTTTCTTT.

This chain links TRBV14 with TRBJ2-5; 7 nucleotides match TRBD2. V lost 0 bases, J lost 2 bases, and 6 bases stayed unmatched. The germline CDR1 and CDR2 sequences are SGHDN and FVKESK. The CDR3 spans 16 residues. The DNA for the CDR3 is TGTGCCAGCAGCCAAGATCGGGGAGGGTGGCAAGAGACCCAGTACTTC. Encoded protein: CASSQDRGGWQETQYF.

This clone showed up just a few times. This rearrangement joins TRBV18 to TRBJ1-1; tentatively, D is TRBD1 (5 bases). The length of the CDR3 is 14 residues. The germline V gene has CDR1 KGHSH and CDR2 LQKENI. The germline V and J ends were trimmed by 5 bases and 0 bases, with 10 bases remaining between them. CDR3 in DNA: TGTGCCAGCTCAGGGGCTTCGATGAACACTGAAGCTTTCTTT. Translation gives CASSGASMNTEAFF.

CDR3 loop: CASRFGTSYNEQFF. The CDR3 DNA reads TGTGCCAGTAGGTTCGGTACCTCCTACAATGAGCAGTTCTTC. The rearrangement uses TRBV19 and TRBJ2-1; D not resolved. Germline V gene data show CDR1 as LNHDA and CDR2 as SQIVND (reference sequence). This CDR3 spans 14 amino acids. With 6 bases removed from V and 0 bases from J, the gap between germline ends came to 9 bases.

This clone was counted only a few times. The J gene is TRBJ1-4, the V gene TRBV19, with D possibly matching TRBD1 (5 bases). CDR1 LNHDA and CDR2 SQIVND come from the germline V gene (reference sequence). The CDR3 contains 18 residues. Trimming took 0 bases from V and 0 from J, leaving 14 bases between them. The CDR3 DNA reads as TGTGCCAGTAGTATAGATCTGCGGCAGGGTGCAACTAATGAAAAACTGTTTTTT. As protein: CASSIDLRQGATNEKLFF.

The chain uses TRBV7-8 and TRBJ1-2; D is unclear. CDR3 length: 15 amino acids. V was trimmed by 3 bases and J by 4 bases, leaving 15 bases between them. From germline, CDR1 is SGHVS and CDR2 FQNEAQ. The CDR3 bases are TGTGCCAGCAGCTTGGAGACGTCTCAGTCCTATGGCTACACCTTC. Encoded protein: CASSLETSQSYGYTF.